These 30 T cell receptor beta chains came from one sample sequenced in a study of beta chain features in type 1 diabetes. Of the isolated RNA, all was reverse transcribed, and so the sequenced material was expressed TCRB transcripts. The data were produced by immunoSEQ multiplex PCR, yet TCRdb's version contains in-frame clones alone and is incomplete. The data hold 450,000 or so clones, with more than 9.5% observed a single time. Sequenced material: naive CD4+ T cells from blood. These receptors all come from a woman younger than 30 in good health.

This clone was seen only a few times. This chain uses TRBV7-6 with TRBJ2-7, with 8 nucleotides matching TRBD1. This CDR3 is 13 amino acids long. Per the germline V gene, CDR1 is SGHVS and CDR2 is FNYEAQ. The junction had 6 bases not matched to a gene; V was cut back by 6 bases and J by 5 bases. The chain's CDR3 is CASRGYRGDEQYF. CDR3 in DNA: TGTGCCAGCAGGGGATACAGGGGGGACGAGCAGTACTTC.

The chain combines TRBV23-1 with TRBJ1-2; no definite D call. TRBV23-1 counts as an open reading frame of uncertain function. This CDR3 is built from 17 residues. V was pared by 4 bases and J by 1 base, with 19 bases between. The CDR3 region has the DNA TGCGCCAGCAGTCCCCAACCGAGGACGCCGGGTAACTATGGCTACACCTTC. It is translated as CASSPQPRTPGNYGYTF.

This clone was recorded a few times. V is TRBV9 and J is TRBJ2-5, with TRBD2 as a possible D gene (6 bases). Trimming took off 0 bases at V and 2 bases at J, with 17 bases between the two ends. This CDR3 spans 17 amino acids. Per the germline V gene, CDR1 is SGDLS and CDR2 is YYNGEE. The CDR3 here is CASSVELGGGRQETQYF. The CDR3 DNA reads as TGTGCCAGCAGCGTAGAATTAGGTGGAGGGCGGCAAGAGACCCAGTACTTC.

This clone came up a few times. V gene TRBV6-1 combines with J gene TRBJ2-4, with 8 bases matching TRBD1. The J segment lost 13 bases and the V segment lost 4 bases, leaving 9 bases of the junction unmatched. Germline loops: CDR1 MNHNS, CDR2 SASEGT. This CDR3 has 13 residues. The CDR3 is CASSGNIDRGQYF. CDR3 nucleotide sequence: TGTGCCAGCAGTGGGAACATTGACAGGGGACAGTACTTC.

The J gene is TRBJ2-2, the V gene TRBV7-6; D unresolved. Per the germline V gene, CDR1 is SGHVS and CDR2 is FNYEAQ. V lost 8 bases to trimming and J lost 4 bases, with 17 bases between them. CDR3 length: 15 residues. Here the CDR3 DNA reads TGTGCCAGCGGAACGGGCCCCGTCCCCACCGGGGAGCTGTTTTTT. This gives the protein CASGTGPVPTGELFF.

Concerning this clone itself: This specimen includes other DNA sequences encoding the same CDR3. The CDR3 bases are TGTGCCAGCAGCTTAGGCCAGATGAACACTGAAGCTTTCTTT. Translation gives CASSLGQMNTEAFF. The J gene is TRBJ1-1, the V gene TRBV7-2; no firm D call. CDR3 length: 14 residues. Germline-derived CDR1 and CDR2 are SGHTA and FQGNSA. Trimming shortened V by 1 base and J by 0 bases, and 6 bases separated the two germline ends.

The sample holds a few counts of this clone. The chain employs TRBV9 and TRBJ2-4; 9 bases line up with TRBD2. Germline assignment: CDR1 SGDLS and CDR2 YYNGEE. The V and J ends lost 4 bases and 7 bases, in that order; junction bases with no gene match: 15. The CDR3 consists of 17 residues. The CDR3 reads CASSPHHQSSGSNIQYF. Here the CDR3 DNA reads TGTGCCAGCAGCCCCCATCATCAGAGTAGCGGGAGTAACATTCAGTACTTC.

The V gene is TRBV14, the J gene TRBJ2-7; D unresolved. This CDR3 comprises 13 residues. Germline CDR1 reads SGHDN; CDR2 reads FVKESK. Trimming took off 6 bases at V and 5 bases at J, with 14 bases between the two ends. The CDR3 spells CASRPDLFHEQYV. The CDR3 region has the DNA TGTGCCAGCAGGCCAGACCTCTTCCACGAGCAGTACGTC.

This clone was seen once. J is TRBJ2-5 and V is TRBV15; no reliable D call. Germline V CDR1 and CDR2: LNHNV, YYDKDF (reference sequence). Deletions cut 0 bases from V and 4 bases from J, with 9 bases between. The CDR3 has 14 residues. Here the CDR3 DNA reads TGTGCCACCAGCAGAGATTCCCACCGAGAGACCCAGTACTTC. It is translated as CATSRDSHRETQYF.

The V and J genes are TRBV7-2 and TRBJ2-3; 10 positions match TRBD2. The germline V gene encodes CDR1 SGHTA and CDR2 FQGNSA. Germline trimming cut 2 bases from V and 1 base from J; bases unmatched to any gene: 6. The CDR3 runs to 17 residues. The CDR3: CASSLSSGTSGTDTQYF. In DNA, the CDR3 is TGTGCCAGCAGCTTATCCTCCGGGACTAGCGGCACAGATACGCAGTATTTT.

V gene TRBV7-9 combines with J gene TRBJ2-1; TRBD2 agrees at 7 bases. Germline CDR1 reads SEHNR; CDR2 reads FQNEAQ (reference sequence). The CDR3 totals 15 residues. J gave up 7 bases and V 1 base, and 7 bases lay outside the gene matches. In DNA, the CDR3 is TGTGCCAGCAGCTTAGTGGCGGGAGCAGTGAATGAGCAGTTCTTC. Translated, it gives CASSLVAGAVNEQFF.

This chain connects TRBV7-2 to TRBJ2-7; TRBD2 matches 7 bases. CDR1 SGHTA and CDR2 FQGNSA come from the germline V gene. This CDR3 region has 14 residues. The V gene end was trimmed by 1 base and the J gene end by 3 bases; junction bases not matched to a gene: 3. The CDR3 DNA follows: TGTGCCAGCAGCTTAGTACTAGCGAACTACGAGCAGTACTTC. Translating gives CASSLVLANYEQYF.

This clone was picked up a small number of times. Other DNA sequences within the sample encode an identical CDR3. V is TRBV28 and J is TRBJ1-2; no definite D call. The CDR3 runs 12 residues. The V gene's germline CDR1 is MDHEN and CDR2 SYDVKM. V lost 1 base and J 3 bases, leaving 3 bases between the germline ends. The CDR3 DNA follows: TGTGCCAGCAGTTTATCGGACTATGGCTACACCTTC. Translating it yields CASSLSDYGYTF.

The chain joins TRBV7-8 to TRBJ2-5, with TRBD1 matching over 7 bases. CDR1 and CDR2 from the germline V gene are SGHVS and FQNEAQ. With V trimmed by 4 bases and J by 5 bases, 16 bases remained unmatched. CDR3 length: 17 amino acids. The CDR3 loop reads CASSSRIPTGKKETQYF. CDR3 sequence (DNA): TGTGCCAGCAGCTCAAGAATTCCGACAGGGAAAAAGGAGACCCAGTACTTC.

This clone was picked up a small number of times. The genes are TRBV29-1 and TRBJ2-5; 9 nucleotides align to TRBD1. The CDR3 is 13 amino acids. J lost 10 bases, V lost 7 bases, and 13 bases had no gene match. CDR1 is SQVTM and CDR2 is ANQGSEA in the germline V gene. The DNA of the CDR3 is TGCAGCGGCGGACAGGGGCATATAGTGGGCCAGTACTTC. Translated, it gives CSGGQGHIVGQYF.

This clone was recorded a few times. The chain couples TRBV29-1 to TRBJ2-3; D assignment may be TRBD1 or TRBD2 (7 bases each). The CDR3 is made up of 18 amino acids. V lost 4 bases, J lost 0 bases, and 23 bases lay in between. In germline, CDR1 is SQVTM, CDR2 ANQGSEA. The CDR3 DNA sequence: TGCAGCGTTGGGACAGGTCTGAGCGGGATGGGTAGCACAGATACGCAGTATTTT. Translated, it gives CSVGTGLSGMGSTDTQYF.

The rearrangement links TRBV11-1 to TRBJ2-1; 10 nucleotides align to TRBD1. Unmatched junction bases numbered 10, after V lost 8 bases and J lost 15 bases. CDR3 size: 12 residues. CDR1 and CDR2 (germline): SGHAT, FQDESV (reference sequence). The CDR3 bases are TGTGCCAGCGGATTGGGGACAGGGGAACCGTTCTTC. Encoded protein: CASGLGTGEPFF.

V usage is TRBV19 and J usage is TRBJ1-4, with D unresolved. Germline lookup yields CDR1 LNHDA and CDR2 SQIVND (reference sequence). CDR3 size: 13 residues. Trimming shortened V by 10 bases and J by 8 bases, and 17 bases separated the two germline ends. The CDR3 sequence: CATSEGFREKLFF. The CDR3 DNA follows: TGTGCCACCTCCGAAGGGTTTAGAGAAAAACTGTTTTTT.

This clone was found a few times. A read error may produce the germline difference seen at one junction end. The CDR3 spells CSVETGGTEVSF. The CDR3 coding sequence is TGCAGCGTTGAAACCGGGGGGACTGAGGTCAGTTTC. This rearrangement joins TRBV29-1 to TRBJ2-3, with TRBD2 matching 7 bases. The CDR3 length is 12 residues. CDR1 SQVTM and CDR2 ANQGSEA come from the germline V gene.

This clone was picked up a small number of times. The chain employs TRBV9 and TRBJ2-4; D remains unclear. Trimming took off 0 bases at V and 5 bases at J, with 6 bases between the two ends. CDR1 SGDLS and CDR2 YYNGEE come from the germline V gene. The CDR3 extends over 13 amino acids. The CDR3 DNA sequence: TGTGCCAGCAGCGTAGGGCACCAAAACATTCAGTACTTC. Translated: CASSVGHQNIQYF.

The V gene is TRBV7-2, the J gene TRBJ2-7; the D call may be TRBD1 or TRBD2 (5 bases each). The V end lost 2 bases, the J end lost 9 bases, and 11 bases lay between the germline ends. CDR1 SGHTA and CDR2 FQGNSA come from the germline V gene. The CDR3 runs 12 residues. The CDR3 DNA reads TGTGCCAGCAGCTTATCAGAGGGGCGGCAGTACTTC. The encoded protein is CASSLSEGRQYF.

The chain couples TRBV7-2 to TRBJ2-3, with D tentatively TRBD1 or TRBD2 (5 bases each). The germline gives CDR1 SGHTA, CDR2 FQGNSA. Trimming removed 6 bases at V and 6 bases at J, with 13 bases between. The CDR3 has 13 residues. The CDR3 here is CASSPGSLDTQYF. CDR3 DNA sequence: TGTGCCAGCAGTCCAGGGAGTCTGGATACGCAGTATTTT.

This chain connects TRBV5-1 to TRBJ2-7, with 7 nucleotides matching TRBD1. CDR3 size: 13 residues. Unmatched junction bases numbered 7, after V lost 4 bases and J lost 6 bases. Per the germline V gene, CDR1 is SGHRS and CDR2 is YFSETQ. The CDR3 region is CASSVEGAGEQYF. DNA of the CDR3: TGCGCCAGCAGCGTCGAGGGGGCAGGCGAGCAGTACTTC.

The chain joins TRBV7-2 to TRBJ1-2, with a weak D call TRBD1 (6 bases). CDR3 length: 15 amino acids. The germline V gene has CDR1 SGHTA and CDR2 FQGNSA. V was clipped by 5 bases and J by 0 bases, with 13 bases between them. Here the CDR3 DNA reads TGTGCCAGCAGCCTAATCAGGGGCACTAACTATGGCTACACCTTC. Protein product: CASSLIRGTNYGYTF. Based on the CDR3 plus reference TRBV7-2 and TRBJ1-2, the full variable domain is GAGVSQSPSNKVTEKGKDVELRCDPISGHTALYWYRQSLGQGLEFLIYFQGNSAPDKSGLPSDRFSAERTGGSVSTLTIQRTQQEDSAVYLCASSLIRGTNYGYTFGSGTRLTVV.

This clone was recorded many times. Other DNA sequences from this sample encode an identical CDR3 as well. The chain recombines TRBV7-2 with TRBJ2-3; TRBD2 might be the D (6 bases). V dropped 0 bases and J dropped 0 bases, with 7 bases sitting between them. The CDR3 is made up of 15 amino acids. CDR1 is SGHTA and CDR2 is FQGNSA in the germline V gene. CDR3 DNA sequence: TGTGCCAGCAGCTTAGCGGGGGGTAGCACAGATACGCAGTATTTT. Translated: CASSLAGGSTDTQYF.

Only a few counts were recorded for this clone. The chain's CDR3 is CAWSGSSAHANTIYF. CDR3 nucleotide sequence: TGTGCCTGGAGTGGGTCCTCGGCCCACGCTAACACCATATATTTT. This chain links TRBV30 with TRBJ1-3; D not certain. The CDR3 has 15 amino acids. V lost 1 base and J 7 bases, leaving 17 bases between the germline ends. Per the germline V gene, CDR1 is GTSNPN and CDR2 is SVGIG (reference sequence).

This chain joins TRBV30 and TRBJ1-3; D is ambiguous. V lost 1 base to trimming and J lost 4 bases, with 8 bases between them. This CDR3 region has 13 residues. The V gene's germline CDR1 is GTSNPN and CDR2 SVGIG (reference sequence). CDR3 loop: CAWSGAGGNTIYF. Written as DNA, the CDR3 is TGTGCCTGGAGTGGGGCAGGAGGAAACACCATATATTTT.

The CDR3 reads CASSRSGTQYF. DNA for the CDR3: TGTGCCAGCAGTCGATCGGGTACGCAGTATTTT. V and J are TRBV9 and TRBJ2-3; D ambiguous. Germline CDR1 and CDR2: SGDLS and YYNGEE. Trimming stripped 5 bases from V and 8 bases from J, with 9 bases between. This CDR3 has 11 amino acids.

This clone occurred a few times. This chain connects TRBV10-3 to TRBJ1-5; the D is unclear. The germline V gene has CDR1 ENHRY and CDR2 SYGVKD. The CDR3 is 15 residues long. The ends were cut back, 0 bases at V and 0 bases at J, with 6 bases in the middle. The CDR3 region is CAISESQYSNQPQHF. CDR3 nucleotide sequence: TGTGCCATCAGTGAGTCTCAGTATAGCAATCAGCCCCAGCATTTT.

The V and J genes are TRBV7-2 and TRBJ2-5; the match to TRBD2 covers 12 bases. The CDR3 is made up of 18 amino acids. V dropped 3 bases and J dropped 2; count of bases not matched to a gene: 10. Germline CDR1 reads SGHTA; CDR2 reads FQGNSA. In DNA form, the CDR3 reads TGTGCCAGCAGCTTCCTACTAGCGGGGGGATGGCAGCAAGAGACCCAGTACTTC. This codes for CASSFLLAGGWQQETQYF.